This record looks at one TCR beta chain sequence and its context. The CDR3 loop spans 14 amino acids. Trimming cost V 6 bases and J 2 bases, with 13 bases left between them. The data were taken from a study of blood T cell repertoires in COVID-19. Study at large: Sites in the United States, Italy and Spain provided acute and convalescent COVID-19 samples.

Two consecutive negative NP/OP PCR tests, clearance, or resolved symptoms defined Cohort 3 recovery. Original analysis: From reference gene primer amplification, estimates of nucleated cell counts were derived. Using immunoSEQ multiplex PCR, the repertoire was profiled, and TCRdb retains in-frame clones only, with some absent. V and J calls and clone size come straight from that table; D and trimming were deduced from the DNA. The table includes about 280,000 clones, 75% to 90% detected once. Sequences were obtained from PBMCs or T cells enriched from blood (not recorded which). The chain combines TRBV23-1 with TRBJ2-5; TRBD1 is a possible D gene (5 bases). TRBV23-1 is filed as an ORF, its function uncertain. The TCR was taken from a woman aged 45-65 years who had recovered from COVID-19. The CDR3 DNA sequence: TGCGCCAGCAGCCGACAGAGTAGACAAGAGACCCAGTACTTC. Its translation: CASSRQSRQETQYF.